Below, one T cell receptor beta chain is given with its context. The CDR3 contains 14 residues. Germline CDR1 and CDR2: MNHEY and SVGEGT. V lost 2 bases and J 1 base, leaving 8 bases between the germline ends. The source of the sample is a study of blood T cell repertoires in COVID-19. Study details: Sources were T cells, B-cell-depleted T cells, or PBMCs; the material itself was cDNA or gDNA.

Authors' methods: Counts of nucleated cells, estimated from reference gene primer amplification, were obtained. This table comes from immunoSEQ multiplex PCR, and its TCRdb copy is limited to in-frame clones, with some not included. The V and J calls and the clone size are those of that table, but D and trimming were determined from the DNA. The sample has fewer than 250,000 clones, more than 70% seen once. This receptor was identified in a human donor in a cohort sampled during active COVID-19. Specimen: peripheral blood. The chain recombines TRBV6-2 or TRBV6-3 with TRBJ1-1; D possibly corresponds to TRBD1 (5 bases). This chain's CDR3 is CASSYMGQNTEAFF. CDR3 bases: TGTGCCAGCAGTTACATGGGGCAGAACACTGAAGCTTTCTTT.